This TCR beta chain is from a study of a mutant IDH1 vaccine in newly diagnosed glioma. Study background: At weeks 1, 3, 5, 7, 11, 15, 19 and 23, patients received a vaccination, eight in all. Onset of vaccination occurred 4-6 weeks following radiotherapy alone, or with temozolomide cycles. Previous treatment comprised radiotherapy, temozolomide, or both, mostly both. Study results and limitations: In 90% to 95% of patients, immune responses induced by the vaccine occurred.

There are 16 residues in the CDR3. Germline assignment: CDR1 SGHRS and CDR2 YFSETQ. The J segment lost 2 bases and the V segment lost 4 bases, leaving 8 bases of the junction unmatched. Specified time point: week 5, during vaccination. Mutant IDH1 20-mer peptide, at 300 ug, made up each vaccine dose, with topical imiquimod. To note about this clone: Its antigen is unknown.

Profiled with immunoSEQ multiplex PCR; TCRdb holds only in-frame clones, not every one. The table lists around 36,000 clones, about 89% of them singletons. Here the sequenced sample was PBMCs, taken from a glioma patient whose treatment included an IDH1 peptide vaccine. The chain is built from TRBV5-1 and TRBJ2-5, with TRBD2 matching over 10 bases. The clonotype was recovered from a man aged 45-65 years with glioma. The CDR3 nucleotides are TGCGCCAGCAGCCCTCAGGCTAGCGGGGGACAAGAGACCCAGTACTTC. It yields the protein CASSPQASGGQETQYF.